This T cell receptor beta chain was retrieved from a study of CXCR3-negative and CXCR3-positive naive CD8 T cells. Regarding the study as a whole: Researchers report that CXCR3-positive naive cells carry more hydrophobic TRB CDR3s than CXCR3-negative naive cells.

Germline CDR1 and CDR2: SGHTA and FQGNSA. The CDR3 runs 13 residues. In regard to this clonotype: Its antigen is currently unknown.

cDNA libraries for TRB were generated by 5' RACE incorporating UMI labels. TCRdb reprocessed the 5' RACE reads and reports one entry per CDR3 protein, with no DNA. This table lists nearly 90,000 distinct CDR3 sequences. The sequence derives from a human donor in good health. Some clones in this sample may be carry-over from other donors' samples. Specimen: naive CXCR3+ CD8+ T cells from blood. Described subset: CD45RO-CCR7+CD27+CD95- naive CD8+ T cells expressing CXCR3 (TNR3+). The chain is built from TRBV7-2 and TRBJ2-2; the D gene TCRdb calls, TRBD2, cannot be checked with no DNA. The CDR3 loop reads CASSFGEGGELFF.